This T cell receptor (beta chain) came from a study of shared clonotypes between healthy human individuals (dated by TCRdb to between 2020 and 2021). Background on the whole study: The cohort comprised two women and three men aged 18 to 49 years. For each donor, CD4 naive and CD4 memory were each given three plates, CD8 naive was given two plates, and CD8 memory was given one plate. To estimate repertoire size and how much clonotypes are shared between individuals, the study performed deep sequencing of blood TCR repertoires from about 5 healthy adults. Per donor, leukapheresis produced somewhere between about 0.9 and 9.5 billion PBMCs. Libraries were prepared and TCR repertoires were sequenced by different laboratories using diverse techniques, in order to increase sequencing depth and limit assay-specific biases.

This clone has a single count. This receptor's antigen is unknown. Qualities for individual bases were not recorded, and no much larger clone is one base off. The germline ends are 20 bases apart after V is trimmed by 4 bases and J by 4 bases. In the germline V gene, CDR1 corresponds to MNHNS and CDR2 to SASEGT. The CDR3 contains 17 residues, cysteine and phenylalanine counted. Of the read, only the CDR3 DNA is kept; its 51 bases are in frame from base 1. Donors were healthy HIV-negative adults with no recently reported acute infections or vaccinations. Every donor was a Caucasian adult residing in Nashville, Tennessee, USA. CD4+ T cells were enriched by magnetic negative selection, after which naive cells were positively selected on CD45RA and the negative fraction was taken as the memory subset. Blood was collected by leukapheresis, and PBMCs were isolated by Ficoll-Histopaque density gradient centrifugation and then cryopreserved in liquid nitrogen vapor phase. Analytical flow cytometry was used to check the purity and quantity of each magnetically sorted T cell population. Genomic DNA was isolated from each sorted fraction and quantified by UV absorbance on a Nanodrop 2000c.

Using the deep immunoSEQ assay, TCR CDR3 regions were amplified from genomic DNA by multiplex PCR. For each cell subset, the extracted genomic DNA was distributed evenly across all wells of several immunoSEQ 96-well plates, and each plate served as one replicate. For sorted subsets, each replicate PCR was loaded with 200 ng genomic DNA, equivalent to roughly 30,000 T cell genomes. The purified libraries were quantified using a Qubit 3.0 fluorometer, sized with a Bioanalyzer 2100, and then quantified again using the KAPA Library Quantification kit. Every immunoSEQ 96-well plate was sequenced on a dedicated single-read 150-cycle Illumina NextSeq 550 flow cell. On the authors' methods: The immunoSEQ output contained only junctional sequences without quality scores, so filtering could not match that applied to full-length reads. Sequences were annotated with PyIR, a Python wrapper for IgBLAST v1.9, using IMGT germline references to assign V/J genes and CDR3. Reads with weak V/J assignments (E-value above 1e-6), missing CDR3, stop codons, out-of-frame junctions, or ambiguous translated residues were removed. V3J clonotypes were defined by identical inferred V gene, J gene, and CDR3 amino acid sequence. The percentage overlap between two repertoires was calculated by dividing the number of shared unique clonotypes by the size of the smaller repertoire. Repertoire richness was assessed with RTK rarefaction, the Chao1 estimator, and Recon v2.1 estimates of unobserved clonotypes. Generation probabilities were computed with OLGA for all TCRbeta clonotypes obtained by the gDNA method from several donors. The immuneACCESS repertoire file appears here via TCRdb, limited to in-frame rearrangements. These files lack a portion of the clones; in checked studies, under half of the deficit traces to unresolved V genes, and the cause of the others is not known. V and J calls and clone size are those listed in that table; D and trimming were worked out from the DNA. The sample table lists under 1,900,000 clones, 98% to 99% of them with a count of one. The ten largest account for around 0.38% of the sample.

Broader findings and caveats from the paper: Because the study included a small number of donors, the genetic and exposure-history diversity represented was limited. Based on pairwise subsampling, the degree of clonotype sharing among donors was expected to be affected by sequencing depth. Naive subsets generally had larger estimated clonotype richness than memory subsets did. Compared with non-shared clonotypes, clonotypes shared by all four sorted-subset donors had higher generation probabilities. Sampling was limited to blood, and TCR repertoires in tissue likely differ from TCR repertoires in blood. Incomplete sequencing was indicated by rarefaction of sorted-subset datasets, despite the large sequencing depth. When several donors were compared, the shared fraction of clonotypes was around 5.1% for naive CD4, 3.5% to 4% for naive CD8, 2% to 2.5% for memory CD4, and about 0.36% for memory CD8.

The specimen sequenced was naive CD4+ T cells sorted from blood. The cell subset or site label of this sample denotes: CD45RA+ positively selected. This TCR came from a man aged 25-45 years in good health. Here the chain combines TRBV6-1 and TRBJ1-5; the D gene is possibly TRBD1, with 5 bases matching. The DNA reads TGTGCCAGCAGTGGGAGTGGGGCCCCGGGGAGGAATCAGCCCCAGCATTTT. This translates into CASSGSGAPGRNQPQHF.